This is a list of T cell receptor beta chains from one sample in a study of human T cells and chemical hapten exposure. Using its own MiXCR run on the RACE reads, TCRdb lists one record per CDR3 protein. The sample has around 360,000 distinct CDR3 sequences, about 6% seen once. Here the sequenced sample was whole blood, taken in connection with sensitization to the hapten diphenylcyclopropenone (DPC). The receptors were sampled from a woman younger than 35 with alopecia areata. Some clones in this sample may be carry-over from other donors' samples. Each CDR3 is given with its conserved first and last residue. Each record gives: clone size, V gene, D gene, J gene, CDR3 DNA, CDR3 protein. D genes are given only for firm matches. Size tells how often a clone was seen (once, few, many) or the class of an expanded clone, and some rows leave it out.

clone_size: many
v_call: TRBV7-2
d_call: -
j_call: TRBJ2-1
cdr3_nt: TGTGCCAGCAGCTTGGAAACTCGGGTGGAGCAGTTCTTC
cdr3_aa: CASSLETRVEQFF

clone_size: -
v_call: TRBV10-3
d_call: TRBD1
j_call: TRBJ2-7
cdr3_nt: TGTGCCATCAGTGGAAGGGGGACAGGGAATGCTTACGAGCAGTACTTC
cdr3_aa: CAISGRGTGNAYEQYF

clone_size: -
v_call: TRBV29-1
d_call: -
j_call: TRBJ1-2
cdr3_nt: TGCAGCGTTGACCGGGGTTCGGATGGCTACACCTTC
cdr3_aa: CSVDRGSDGYTF

clone_size: many
v_call: TRBV7-2
d_call: TRBD2
j_call: TRBJ2-2
cdr3_nt: TGTGCCAGCAGCTTAGGGCTAGCGGGGACCGGGGAGCTGTTTTTT
cdr3_aa: CASSLGLAGTGELFF

clone_size: many
v_call: TRBV27
d_call: TRBD1
j_call: TRBJ1-1
cdr3_nt: TGTGCCAGTAAGGGGACAGTGAACACTGAAGCTTTCTTT
cdr3_aa: CASKGTVNTEAFF

clone_size: few
v_call: TRBV4-3
d_call: -
j_call: TRBJ2-3
cdr3_nt: TGCGCCAGCAGCCAAGATCTCCTAGCGTTGGATACGCAGTATTTT
cdr3_aa: CASSQDLLALDTQYF

clone_size: -
v_call: TRBV7-2
d_call: -
j_call: TRBJ2-5
cdr3_nt: TGTGCCAGCCGCTGGGGACCGGCAAAAGAGACCCAGTACTTC
cdr3_aa: CASRWGPAKETQYF

clone_size: few
v_call: TRBV7-6
d_call: TRBD1
j_call: TRBJ2-2
cdr3_nt: TGTGCCGGGGGAGGTCTGGGACAGGGAGCCGGGGAGCTGTTTTTT
cdr3_aa: CAGGGLGQGAGELFF

clone_size: many
v_call: TRBV11-2
d_call: -
j_call: TRBJ1-6
cdr3_nt: TGTGCCAGCAGCTTACAAGCAGGGGCAAACTCACCCCTCCACTTT
cdr3_aa: CASSLQAGANSPLHF

clone_size: few
v_call: TRBV6-6
d_call: -
j_call: TRBJ2-7
cdr3_nt: TGTGCCAGCAGTTACTCGGGGCGGGGGCCAGGCGAGCAGTACTTC
cdr3_aa: CASSYSGRGPGEQYF

clone_size: many
v_call: TRBV2
d_call: -
j_call: TRBJ1-1
cdr3_nt: TGTGCCACCAAATCGCGGGATCAGAACACTGAAGCTTTCTTT
cdr3_aa: CATKSRDQNTEAFF

clone_size: many
v_call: TRBV7-2
d_call: -
j_call: TRBJ1-5
cdr3_nt: TGTGCCAGCAGCTTAGGGCCGAGCAATCAGCCCCAGCATTTT
cdr3_aa: CASSLGPSNQPQHF

clone_size: many
v_call: TRBV20-1
d_call: -
j_call: TRBJ1-5
cdr3_nt: TGCAGTGCTTTTAGTCCCTCTCGGGGGAGAAACAATCAGCCCCAGCATTTT
cdr3_aa: CSAFSPSRGRNNQPQHF

clone_size: few
v_call: TRBV25-1
d_call: -
j_call: TRBJ2-2
cdr3_nt: TGTGCCAGCACCCGAAAGGACACCGGGGAGCTGTTTTTT
cdr3_aa: CASTRKDTGELFF

clone_size: -
v_call: TRBV20-1
d_call: -
j_call: TRBJ2-5
cdr3_nt: TGCAGTGCTACTATTCGAGAGACCCAGTACTTC
cdr3_aa: CSATIRETQYF

clone_size: many
v_call: TRBV6-5
d_call: TRBD1
j_call: TRBJ1-4
cdr3_nt: TGTGCCAGCAGAAGAGACAGGGTATCGGAAAAACTGTTTTTT
cdr3_aa: CASRRDRVSEKLFF

clone_size: -
v_call: TRBV7-9
d_call: TRBD1
j_call: TRBJ1-2
cdr3_nt: TGTGCCAGCAGCTTCCTTGACAGGGATGGCTACACCTTC
cdr3_aa: CASSFLDRDGYTF

clone_size: many
v_call: TRBV12-3/TRBV12-4
d_call: -
j_call: TRBJ1-4
cdr3_nt: TGTGCCAGCAGTTTGTTCGGGAAATTGGGCGCAACTAATGAAAAACTGTTTTTT
cdr3_aa: CASSLFGKLGATNEKLFF

clone_size: many
v_call: TRBV24-1
d_call: -
j_call: TRBJ1-1
cdr3_nt: TGTGCCACCAGTGATTCATTACAGGGTAGGCGCGAGACATTCTTT
cdr3_aa: CATSDSLQGRRETFF

clone_size: few
v_call: TRBV6-5
d_call: TRBD2
j_call: TRBJ2-1
cdr3_nt: TGTGCCAGCAGTACCCCTGGCGGGGGGGCCGGCACTGAGCAGTTCTTC
cdr3_aa: CASSTPGGGAGTEQFF

clone_size: few
v_call: TRBV14
d_call: -
j_call: TRBJ1-1
cdr3_nt: TGTGCCAGCAGCCAAGACAGGGCCATTTCGGGAACTGAAGCTTTCTTT
cdr3_aa: CASSQDRAISGTEAFF

clone_size: few
v_call: TRBV6-5
d_call: -
j_call: TRBJ1-1
cdr3_nt: TGTGCCAGCAAATGGGCAGGGACGAACACTGAAGCTTTCTTT
cdr3_aa: CASKWAGTNTEAFF

clone_size: few
v_call: TRBV18
d_call: TRBD1
j_call: TRBJ1-1
cdr3_nt: TGTGCCAGCTCACGGGACGTTGGACAGGGGGGCAGGAACACTGAAGCTTTCTTT
cdr3_aa: CASSRDVGQGGRNTEAFF

clone_size: -
v_call: TRBV12-3/TRBV12-4
d_call: -
j_call: TRBJ1-2
cdr3_nt: TGTGCCAGCGGGCGGATGAACTATGGCTACACCTTC
cdr3_aa: CASGRMNYGYTF

clone_size: few
v_call: TRBV7-9
d_call: -
j_call: TRBJ2-2
cdr3_nt: TGTGCCAGCAGCTTAGCCTTCAACCAAGGGCGGAGCCCAAACACCGGGGAGCTGTTTTTT
cdr3_aa: CASSLAFNQGRSPNTGELFF

clone_size: many
v_call: TRBV2
d_call: TRBD1
j_call: TRBJ1-1
cdr3_nt: TGTGCCAGCAGTCGGGACAGGGGTATCACTGAAGCTTTCTTT
cdr3_aa: CASSRDRGITEAFF

clone_size: -
v_call: TRBV10-3
d_call: -
j_call: TRBJ1-1
cdr3_nt: TGTGCCATCAGTGAGTCGGCCATCCTAACTGGGACCCGGGGCACTGAAGCTTTCTTT
cdr3_aa: CAISESAILTGTRGTEAFF

clone_size: many
v_call: TRBV20-1
d_call: TRBD2
j_call: TRBJ2-1
cdr3_nt: TGCAGTGCGCAGCGGGGGGTCTACAATGAGCAGTTCTTC
cdr3_aa: CSAQRGVYNEQFF

clone_size: -
v_call: TRBV7-3
d_call: -
j_call: TRBJ2-2
cdr3_nt: TGTGCCAGCAGCTTATTAGGGTCTCGGACCACCGGGGAGCTGTTTTTT
cdr3_aa: CASSLLGSRTTGELFF

clone_size: many
v_call: TRBV6-2/TRBV6-3
d_call: TRBD1
j_call: TRBJ1-1
cdr3_nt: TGTGCCAGCAGCCCGACAGGGCCGGAAGCTTTCTTT
cdr3_aa: CASSPTGPEAFF

clone_size: few
v_call: TRBV12-3/TRBV12-4
d_call: TRBD1
j_call: TRBJ1-3
cdr3_nt: TGTGCCAGCAGTTTCTTCTACAGGGGGGCTGGAAACACCATATATTTT
cdr3_aa: CASSFFYRGAGNTIYF

clone_size: few
v_call: TRBV29-1
d_call: -
j_call: TRBJ2-5
cdr3_nt: TGCAGCGTTGGACAAATCAAAGAGACCCAGTACTTC
cdr3_aa: CSVGQIKETQYF

clone_size: many
v_call: TRBV6-4
d_call: -
j_call: TRBJ1-1
cdr3_nt: TGTGCCAGCAGTGGGCAGGGGAAGGAGGACACTGAAGCTTTCTTT
cdr3_aa: CASSGQGKEDTEAFF

clone_size: many
v_call: TRBV27
d_call: -
j_call: TRBJ2-3
cdr3_nt: TGTGCCAGCAGCCGAAAGAGCACAGATACGCAGTATTTT
cdr3_aa: CASSRKSTDTQYF

clone_size: -
v_call: TRBV12-3/TRBV12-4
d_call: -
j_call: TRBJ2-7
cdr3_nt: TGTGCCAGCAGTCTCAGGGCTACGTACGAGCAGTACTTC
cdr3_aa: CASSLRATYEQYF

clone_size: many
v_call: TRBV11-2
d_call: -
j_call: TRBJ1-3
cdr3_nt: TGTGCCAGCAGAGGGATTAGGGATTCTGGAAACACCATATATTTT
cdr3_aa: CASRGIRDSGNTIYF

clone_size: few
v_call: TRBV6-2/TRBV6-3
d_call: TRBD1
j_call: TRBJ1-2
cdr3_nt: TGTGCCAGCAGCCGGGGACAGAATCATGGCTACACCTTC
cdr3_aa: CASSRGQNHGYTF

clone_size: many
v_call: TRBV20-1
d_call: TRBD2
j_call: TRBJ2-7
cdr3_nt: TGCAGTGCTAGAGATCGGACTGGACTAGCGAACGAGCAGTACTTC
cdr3_aa: CSARDRTGLANEQYF

clone_size: -
v_call: TRBV28
d_call: -
j_call: TRBJ1-6
cdr3_nt: TGTGCCAGCAGTTTTCCGGGATCCACCAATTCACCCCTCCACTTT
cdr3_aa: CASSFPGSTNSPLHF

clone_size: few
v_call: TRBV5-1
d_call: TRBD2
j_call: TRBJ2-2
cdr3_nt: TGCGCCAGCAGCTTGACTAGCGGGGGGCCGAACACCGGGGAGCTGTTTTTT
cdr3_aa: CASSLTSGGPNTGELFF

clone_size: few
v_call: TRBV20-1
d_call: TRBD2
j_call: TRBJ2-1
cdr3_nt: TGCAGTGCTAGAGGGGCTAGCGGGGGGCGAAGCTCCTACAATGAGCAGTTCTTC
cdr3_aa: CSARGASGGRSSYNEQFF

clone_size: many
v_call: TRBV29-1
d_call: TRBD1
j_call: TRBJ2-2
cdr3_nt: TGCAGCGTCTGGGGGACAGGGGGTTCTCCGACCGGGGAGCTGTTTTTT
cdr3_aa: CSVWGTGGSPTGELFF

clone_size: -
v_call: TRBV6-5
d_call: TRBD1
j_call: TRBJ1-3
cdr3_nt: TGTGCCAGCAGTTACTCATCCACGACAGGGAGGACGCGGGTGCCAGGAAACACCATATATTTT
cdr3_aa: CASSYSSTTGRTRVPGNTIYF